This T cell receptor beta chain was captured by sequencing in a study of cytotoxic CD8 clonotypes in ibrutinib-treated CLL. The protocol was immunoSEQ multiplex PCR, while the TCRdb copy is restricted to in-frame clones and leaves out a portion. Among about 130,000 clones, approximately 85% were seen once, and the ten largest hold about 2%. This clone was seen just once. The CDR3 has 15 amino acids. Per the germline V gene, CDR1 is SGDLS and CDR2 is YYNGEE. V gave up 4 bases and J gave up 8 bases; unmatched junction bases: 7. Sequencing was performed on PBMCs, taken after 24 months of ibrutinib treatment. V and J are TRBV9 and TRBJ2-1, with 12 bases matching TRBD2. This TCR came from a human donor with chronic lymphocytic leukemia. The CDR3 DNA reads as TGTGCCAGCAGCCTGACTAGCGGGAGTTTATATGAGCAGTTCTTC. Encoded protein: CASSLTSGSLYEQFF.